This T cell receptor (beta chain) was profiled in a study of T cell changes during pregnancy in multiple sclerosis. Profiled with immunoSEQ multiplex PCR; TCRdb holds only in-frame clones, not every one. The sample contains around 60,000 clones, about 90% of which appear only once. The V end lost 3 bases, the J end lost 5 bases, and 16 bases lay between the germline ends. The CDR3 is made up of 15 amino acids. Per the germline V gene, CDR1 is LNHNV and CDR2 is YYDKDF (reference sequence). Sequences were derived from CD4+ T cells from peripheral blood mononuclear cells, sampled after pregnancy. The receptor was derived from a female donor in good health, enrolled as a control in a pregnancy study. This rearrangement joins TRBV15 to TRBJ1-1, with D possibly TRBD1 on 5 matching bases. The chain's CDR3 is CATSSKFPGRTEAFF. CDR3 DNA: TGTGCCACCAGCAGCAAATTTCCAGGGAGGACTGAAGCTTTCTTT.